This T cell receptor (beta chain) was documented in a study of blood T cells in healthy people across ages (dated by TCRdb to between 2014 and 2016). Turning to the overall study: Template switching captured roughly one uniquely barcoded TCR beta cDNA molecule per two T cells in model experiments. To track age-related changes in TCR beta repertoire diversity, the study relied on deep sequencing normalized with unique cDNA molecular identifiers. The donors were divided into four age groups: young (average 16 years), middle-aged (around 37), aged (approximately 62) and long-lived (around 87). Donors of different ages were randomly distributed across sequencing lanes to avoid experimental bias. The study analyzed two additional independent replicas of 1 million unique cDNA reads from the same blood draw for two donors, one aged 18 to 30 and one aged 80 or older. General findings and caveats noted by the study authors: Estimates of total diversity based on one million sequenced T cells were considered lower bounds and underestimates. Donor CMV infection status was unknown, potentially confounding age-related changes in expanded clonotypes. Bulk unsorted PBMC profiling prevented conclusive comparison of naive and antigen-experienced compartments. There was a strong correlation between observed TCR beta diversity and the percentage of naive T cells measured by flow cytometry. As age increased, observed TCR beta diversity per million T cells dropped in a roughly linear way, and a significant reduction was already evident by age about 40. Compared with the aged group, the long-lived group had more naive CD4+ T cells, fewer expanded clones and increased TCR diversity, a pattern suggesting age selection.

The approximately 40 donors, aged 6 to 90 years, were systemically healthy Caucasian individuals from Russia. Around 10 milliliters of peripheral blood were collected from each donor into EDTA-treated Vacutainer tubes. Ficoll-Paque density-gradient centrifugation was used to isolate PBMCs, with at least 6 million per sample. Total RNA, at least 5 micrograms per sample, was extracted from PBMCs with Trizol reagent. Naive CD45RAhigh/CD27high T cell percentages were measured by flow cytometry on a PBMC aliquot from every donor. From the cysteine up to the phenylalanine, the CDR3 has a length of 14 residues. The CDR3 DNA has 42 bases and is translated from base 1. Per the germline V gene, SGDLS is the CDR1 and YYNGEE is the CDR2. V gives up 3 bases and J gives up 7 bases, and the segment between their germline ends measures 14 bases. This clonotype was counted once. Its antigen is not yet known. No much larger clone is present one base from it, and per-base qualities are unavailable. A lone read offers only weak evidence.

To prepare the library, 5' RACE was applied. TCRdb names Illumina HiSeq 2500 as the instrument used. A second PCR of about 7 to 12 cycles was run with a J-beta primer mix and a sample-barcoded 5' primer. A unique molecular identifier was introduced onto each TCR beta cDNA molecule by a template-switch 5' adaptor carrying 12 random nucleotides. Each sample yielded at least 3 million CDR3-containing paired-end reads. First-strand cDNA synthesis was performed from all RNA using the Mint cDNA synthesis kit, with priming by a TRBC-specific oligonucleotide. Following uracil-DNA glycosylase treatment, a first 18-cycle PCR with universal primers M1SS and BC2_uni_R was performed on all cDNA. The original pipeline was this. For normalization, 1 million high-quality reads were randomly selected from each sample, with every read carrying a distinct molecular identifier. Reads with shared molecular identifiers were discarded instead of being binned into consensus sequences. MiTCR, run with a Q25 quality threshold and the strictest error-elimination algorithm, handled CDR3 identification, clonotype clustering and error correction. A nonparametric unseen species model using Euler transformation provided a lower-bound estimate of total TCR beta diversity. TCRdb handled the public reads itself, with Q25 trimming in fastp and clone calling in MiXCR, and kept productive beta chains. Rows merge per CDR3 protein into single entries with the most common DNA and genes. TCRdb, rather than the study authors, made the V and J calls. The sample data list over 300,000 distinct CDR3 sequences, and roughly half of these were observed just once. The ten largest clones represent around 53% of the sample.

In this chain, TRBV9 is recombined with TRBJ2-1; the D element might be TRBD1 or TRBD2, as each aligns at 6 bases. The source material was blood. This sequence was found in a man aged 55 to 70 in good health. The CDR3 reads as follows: CASSEGGRANEQFF. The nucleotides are TGTGCCAGCAGCGAGGGGGGTAGGGCTAATGAGCAGTTCTTC.